Listed here are 27 T cell receptor beta chains from one sample, sequenced in a study of blood T cell repertoires in COVID-19. Measured with immunoSEQ multiplex PCR; TCRdb has only the in-frame clones, and not every one. The repertoire holds fewer than 150,000 clones, just under 85% seen once, with 13% in the top ten. Sequenced input: peripheral blood. The receptors shown here come from a human donor in a cohort sampled during active COVID-19.

The gene calls are TRBV9 and TRBJ2-3; TRBD1 agrees at 7 bases. The CDR3 spans 16 residues. The V and J ends lost 0 bases and 0 bases, in that order; junction bases with no gene match: 4. Germline CDR1 and CDR2: SGDLS and YYNGEE. CDR3 DNA sequence: TGTGCCAGCAGCGTAGGAGGGGGCCCTAGCACAGATACGCAGTATTTT. Translated: CASSVGGGPSTDTQYF.

This rearrangement joins TRBV30 to TRBJ2-3, with 10 bases aligning to TRBD2. V lost 2 bases, J lost 4 bases, and 3 bases stayed unmatched. The CDR3 runs to 14 residues. The germline gives CDR1 GTSNPN, CDR2 SVGIG (reference sequence). CDR3 DNA sequence: TGTGCCTGGAGTTTAGGACTAGCGGCAGATACGCAGTATTTT. Protein product: CAWSLGLAADTQYF.

The rearrangement joins TRBV10-3 to TRBJ2-6; 7 bases line up with TRBD1. The CDR3 covers 14 residues. Germline-derived CDR1 and CDR2 are ENHRY and SYGVKD. V lost 10 bases and J lost 2; bases outside the gene matches: 5. DNA for the CDR3: TGTGCCAACAGACAGGGAGCTGGGGCCAACGTCCTGACTTTC. The encoded protein is CANRQGAGANVLTF.

This clone has a count of ten or more. This chain links TRBV2 with TRBJ2-7; D not resolved. Germline V gives CDR1 SNHLY, CDR2 FYNNEI. V was shortened by 6 bases and J by 2 bases, with 11 bases between the two germline ends. The CDR3 has 13 amino acids. This CDR3 reads CASSEQRPYEQYF. CDR3 coding DNA: TGTGCCAGCAGCGAGCAGAGGCCCTACGAGCAGTACTTC.

The chain uses TRBV5-1 and TRBJ2-2, with 8 nucleotides matching TRBD1. Per germline, CDR1 SGHRS and CDR2 YFSETQ. V was clipped by 3 bases and J by 3 bases; unmatched bases: 4. There are 15 residues in the CDR3. Written as DNA, the CDR3 is TGCGCCAGCAGCTCTCAGGGGGCTGACACCGGGGAGCTGTTTTTT. Its protein product is CASSSQGADTGELFF.

The V call is TRBV2, the J call TRBJ1-1; 8 bases are a match to TRBD1. In germline, CDR1 is SNHLY, CDR2 FYNNEI. Trimming at V came to 6 bases and at J to 1 base, leaving 1 base not matched to a gene. CDR3 size: 13 residues. The CDR3 sequence is CASRDRGNTEAFF. The CDR3 DNA reads TGTGCCAGCAGAGACAGGGGGAACACTGAAGCTTTCTTT.

The chain uses TRBV6-5 and TRBJ2-7, with 7 bases identical to TRBD1. Germline CDR1 reads MNHEY; CDR2 reads SVGAGI. V shed 6 bases and J 7 bases; nucleotides not matched to a gene: 15. The CDR3 is 15 residues long. The CDR3 protein is CASSPEGQLRGEQYF. As DNA, the CDR3 is TGTGCCAGCAGCCCAGAGGGACAGCTTAGGGGGGAGCAGTACTTC.

J is TRBJ2-1 and V is TRBV2, with 7 bases aligning to TRBD1. Germline values: CDR1 SNHLY, CDR2 FYNNEI. The CDR3 runs to 17 residues. Trimming removed 5 bases from V and 5 bases from J; junction bases left unmatched: 15. CDR3 coding DNA: TGTGCCAGCAGTTCCTCCTCGTGGGACAGAGCAAACAATGAGCAGTTCTTC. This encodes CASSSSSWDRANNEQFF.

The chain has TRBV28 and TRBJ2-7; D is perhaps TRBD1 (6 bases). Germline V lookup: CDR1 MDHEN, CDR2 SYDVKM. The CDR3 has 15 residues. V dropped 6 bases and J dropped 5 bases, with 20 bases sitting between them. This chain's CDR3 is CASRGWGIRGNEQYF. CDR3 in DNA: TGTGCCAGCAGGGGCTGGGGGATCAGGGGAAACGAGCAGTACTTC.

The rearrangement links TRBV7-9 to TRBJ1-1; 9 bases agree with TRBD1. The germline gives CDR1 SEHNR, CDR2 FQNEAQ (reference sequence). The CDR3 sequence is 19 residues long. J gave up 0 bases and V 10 bases, and 21 bases lay outside the gene matches. The CDR3 bases are TGTGCCATCCCCGGCCGCTCCGGACAGGGGCAGGGTATGAACACTGAAGCTTTCTTT. Protein sequence: CAIPGRSGQGQGMNTEAFF. Full variable domain (remainder filled in from reference TRBV7-9 and TRBJ1-1): DTGVSQNPRHKITKRGQNVTFRCDPISEHNRLYWYRQTLGQGPEFLTYFQNEAQLEKSRLLSDRFSAERPKGSFSTLEIQRTEQGDSAMYLCAIPGRSGQGQGMNTEAFFGQGTRLTVV.

The chain carries TRBV5-1 and TRBJ2-5, with D possibly being TRBD2 (8 bases). The CDR3 is made up of 14 amino acids. V gave up 2 bases and J gave up 5 bases, with 13 bases separating them. Germline CDR1 SGHRS, CDR2 YFSETQ. CDR3 sequence: CASSFGRDSETQYF. In nucleotides, the CDR3 is TGCGCCAGCAGCTTCGGGAGGGACAGCGAGACCCAGTACTTC.

This sequence joins TRBV30 and TRBJ2-5; 8 bases line up with TRBD2. Germline CDR1 GTSNPN, CDR2 SVGIG (reference sequence). This CDR3 is 16 amino acids long. Trimming removed 3 bases from V and 0 bases from J; junction bases left unmatched: 9. The CDR3 DNA follows: TGTGCCTGGAGCGGCACGCGGGGGGAGTACCAAGAGACCCAGTACTTC. This sequence encodes CAWSGTRGEYQETQYF.

The CDR3 nucleotides are TGCGCCAGCAGTGAGTCGAAGGGAATGGTGGGCTACTCAGGGGAGCAGTACTTC. Amino acid sequence: CASSESKGMVGYSGEQYF. The V and J genes are TRBV10-1 and TRBJ2-7, with a weak D call TRBD1 (5 bases). Per the germline V gene, CDR1 is WNHNN and CDR2 is SYGVQD (reference sequence). Deletions cut 0 bases from V and 7 bases from J, with 25 bases between. This CDR3 region has 18 residues.

The chain combines TRBV5-1 with TRBJ2-5; 16 bases align to TRBD2. Trimming removed 4 bases from V and 2 bases from J; junction bases left unmatched: 2. In germline, CDR1 is SGHRS, CDR2 YFSETQ. The CDR3 totals 16 residues. CDR3 bases: TGCGCCAGCAGCACGGGACTAGCGGGGGGGCAAGAGACCCAGTACTTC. Translation gives CASSTGLAGGQETQYF.

The genes are TRBV29-1 and TRBJ2-3, with 11 nucleotides matching TRBD2. The CDR3 spans 16 residues. Germline V gene lookup returns CDR1 SQVTM and CDR2 ANQGSEA. Unmatched junction bases numbered 8, after V lost 0 bases and J lost 6 bases. CDR3 DNA sequence: TGCAGCGTTGAAGATGTACTAGCGGGGGCGAGCGATACGCAGTATTTT. This translates into CSVEDVLAGASDTQYF.

The chain combines TRBV4-1 with TRBJ2-1; TRBD2 might be the D (6 bases). The germline gives CDR1 MGHRA, CDR2 YSYEKL. V dropped 1 base and J dropped 8 bases, with 15 bases sitting between them. The CDR3 totals 15 residues. The CDR3 spells CASSQANSGLYEQFF. Written as DNA, the CDR3 is TGCGCCAGCAGCCAAGCGAATAGCGGCCTCTATGAGCAGTTCTTC.

This chain connects TRBV19 to TRBJ1-2; no firm D call. Per the germline V gene, CDR1 is LNHDA and CDR2 is SQIVND (reference sequence). V was cut by 0 bases and J by 2 bases, with 7 bases left in between. CDR3 length: 14 amino acids. This CDR3 reads CASSIEGRNYGYTF. In DNA form, the CDR3 reads TGTGCCAGTAGTATAGAGGGCCGGAACTATGGCTACACCTTC.

V is TRBV11-1 and J is TRBJ2-3; the D gene is possibly TRBD2 (5 bases). The CDR3 runs 15 residues. Trimming removed 5 bases from V and 5 bases from J, with 17 bases in between. Per the germline V gene, CDR1 is SGHAT and CDR2 is FQDESV (reference sequence). Here the CDR3 DNA reads TGTGCCAGCAGCCCGTTGAGGGCGGACCGAGATACGCAGTATTTT. Its translation is CASSPLRADRDTQYF.

This clone was seen only a few times. This chain uses TRBV27 with TRBJ2-7; TRBD1 matches 10 bases. The CDR3 runs 15 residues. V dropped 5 bases and J dropped 4; count of bases not matched to a gene: 8. Germline V CDR1 and CDR2: MNHEY, SMNVEV (reference sequence). The DNA for the CDR3 is TGTGCCAGCAGTGGGGTCCGGGACAGGGGTTACGAGCAGTACTTC. Protein: CASSGVRDRGYEQYF.

This clone was detected once. J is TRBJ1-1 and V is TRBV3-1 (or the pseudogene TRBV3-2); weak D call: TRBD1 (5 bases). Germline CDR1 is LGHDT and CDR2 is YNNKEL (reference sequence). V lost 0 bases and J lost 6, with 14 bases in between. This CDR3 is built from 15 residues. The DNA of the CDR3 is TGTGCCAGCAGCCAAGATCTTTCTGGCAGGGCTGAAGCTTTCTTT. Translation gives CASSQDLSGRAEAFF.

J is TRBJ1-2 and V is TRBV6-5, with D perhaps TRBD1 (5 bases). The V end lost 8 bases, the J end lost 8 bases, and 18 bases lay between the germline ends. The germline V gene encodes CDR1 MNHEY and CDR2 SVGAGI. This CDR3 is 13 amino acids long. This chain's CDR3 is CASVSGDWGGYTF. The DNA of the CDR3 is TGTGCCAGCGTGTCGGGGGATTGGGGCGGCTACACCTTC.

This clone has a single count. V and J are TRBV5-6 and TRBJ2-7; D remains unclear. With 4 bases removed from V and 0 bases from J, the gap between germline ends came to 20 bases. The CDR3 extends over 17 amino acids. CDR1 and CDR2 (germline): SGHDT, YYEEEE. The CDR3 bases are TGTGCCAGCAGCCATGCGTGGGCACACCAGAGCTCCTACGAGCAGTACTTC. Its protein is CASSHAWAHQSSYEQYF.

The rearrangement joins TRBV24-1 to TRBJ2-7; perhaps TRBD2 as D (6 bases). Germline assignment: CDR1 KGHDR and CDR2 SFDVKD. Trimming took 7 bases from V and 4 from J, leaving 13 bases between them. The CDR3 loop spans 13 amino acids. The CDR3 spells CATSAGSKYEQYF. The CDR3 coding sequence is TGTGCCACCAGCGCGGGGTCTAAATACGAGCAGTACTTC.

The chain has TRBV5-1 and TRBJ1-4, with 9 bases that match TRBD1. The germline V gene encodes CDR1 SGHRS and CDR2 YFSETQ. Unmatched junction bases numbered 0, after V lost 0 bases and J lost 0 bases. This CDR3 has 16 residues. The CDR3 protein is CASSLGQGATNEKLFF. DNA of the CDR3: TGCGCCAGCAGCTTGGGACAGGGGGCAACTAATGAAAAACTGTTTTTT.

The chain recombines TRBV5-1 with TRBJ2-1, with 10 bases that match TRBD2. This CDR3 spans 15 amino acids. With 4 bases clipped from V and 1 base from J, the junction kept 2 bases outside the gene matches. Germline V lookup: CDR1 SGHRS, CDR2 YFSETQ. CDR3 sequence: CASSSGGESYNEQFF. Written as DNA, the CDR3 is TGCGCCAGCAGCAGCGGGGGGGAGTCCTACAATGAGCAGTTCTTC. The full variable domain, in which reference TRBV5-1 and TRBJ2-1 provide the parts outside the CDR3, is KAGVTQTPRYLIKTRGQQVTLSCSPISGHRSVSWYQQTPGQGLQFLFEYFSETQRNKGNFPGRFSGRQFSNSRSEMNVSTLELGDSALYLCASSSGGESYNEQFFGPGTRLTVL.

CDR3 amino acids: CATAGTDYEQYF. DNA of the CDR3: TGTGCCACCGCCGGGACTGACTACGAGCAGTACTTC. The chain is built from TRBV10-3 and TRBJ2-7; perhaps TRBD2 as D (6 bases). The V end was cut by 10 bases, the J end by 3 bases, with 13 bases between. This CDR3 has 12 residues. Germline loops: CDR1 ENHRY, CDR2 SYGVKD.

There are a few counts of this clone. The V call is TRBV3-1 (or the pseudogene TRBV3-2), the J call TRBJ2-7; 9 positions agree with TRBD2. The CDR3 extends over 13 amino acids. Germline CDR1 reads LGHDT; CDR2 reads YNNKEL (reference sequence). J lost 5 bases, V lost 6 bases, and 5 bases had no gene match. CDR3 nucleotide sequence: TGTGCCAGCAGGGGCGGGGGGGCCCACGAGCAGTACTTC. Translating it yields CASRGGGAHEQYF.